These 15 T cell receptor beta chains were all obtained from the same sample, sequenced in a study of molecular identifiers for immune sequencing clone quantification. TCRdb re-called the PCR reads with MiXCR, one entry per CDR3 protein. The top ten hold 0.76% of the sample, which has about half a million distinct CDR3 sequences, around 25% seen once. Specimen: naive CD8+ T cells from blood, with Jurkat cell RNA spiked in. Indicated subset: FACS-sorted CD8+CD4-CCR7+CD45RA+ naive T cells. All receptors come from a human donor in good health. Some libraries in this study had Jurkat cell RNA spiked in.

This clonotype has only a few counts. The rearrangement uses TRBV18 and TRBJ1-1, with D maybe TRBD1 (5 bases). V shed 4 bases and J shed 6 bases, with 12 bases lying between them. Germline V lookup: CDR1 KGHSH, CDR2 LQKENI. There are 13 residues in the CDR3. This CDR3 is CASSLSGWAEAFF. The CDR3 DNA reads TGTGCCAGCTCACTTTCAGGGTGGGCTGAAGCTTTCTTT.

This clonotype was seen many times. In nucleotides, the CDR3 is TGTGCCAGCAGTTATCAGCGGGACACCGGGGAGCTGTTTTTT. It specifies CASSYQRDTGELFF. The rearrangement joins TRBV6-2 or TRBV6-3 to TRBJ2-2, with D tentatively TRBD2 (6 bases). This CDR3 is built from 14 residues. The V and J ends lost 3 bases and 3 bases respectively, with 8 bases between them. The germline V gene has CDR1 MNHEY and CDR2 SVGEGT.

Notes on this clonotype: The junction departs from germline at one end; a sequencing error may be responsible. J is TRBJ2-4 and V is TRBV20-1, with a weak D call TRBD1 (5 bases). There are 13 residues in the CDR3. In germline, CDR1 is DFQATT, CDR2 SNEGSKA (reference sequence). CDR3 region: CSALSVDKNTQYF. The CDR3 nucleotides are TGCAGTGCCCTGAGTGTGGACAAAAACACTCAGTACTTC.

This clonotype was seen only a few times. DNA for the CDR3: TGTGCCAGCAACGCTGACACGCCCGAAGCTTTCTTT. This codes for CASNADTPEAFF. J is TRBJ1-1 and V is TRBV12-3 or TRBV12-4; D gene unclear. The CDR3 has 12 amino acids. The V and J ends lost 7 bases and 8 bases respectively, with 14 bases between them.

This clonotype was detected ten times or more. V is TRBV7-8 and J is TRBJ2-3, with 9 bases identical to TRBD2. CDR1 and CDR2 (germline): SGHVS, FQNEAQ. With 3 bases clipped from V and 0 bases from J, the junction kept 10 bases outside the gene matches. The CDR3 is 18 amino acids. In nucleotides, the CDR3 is TGTGCCAGCAGCTTGGGCCCAGCGGGGGGAGTGAGCACAGATACGCAGTATTTT. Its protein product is CASSLGPAGGVSTDTQYF. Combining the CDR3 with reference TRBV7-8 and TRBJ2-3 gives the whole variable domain GAGVSQSPRYKVAKRGQDVALRCDPISGHVSLFWYQQALGQGPEFLTYFQNEAQLDKSGLPSDRFFAERPEGSVSTLKIQRTQQEDSAVYLCASSLGPAGGVSTDTQYFGPGTRLTVL.

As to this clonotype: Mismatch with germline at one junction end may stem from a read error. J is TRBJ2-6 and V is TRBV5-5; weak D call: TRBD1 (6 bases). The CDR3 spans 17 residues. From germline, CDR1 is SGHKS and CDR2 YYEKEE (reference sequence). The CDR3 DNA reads TGTGCCAGCAGCTTGACAGGGATATACTCTGGGGCCAACATCCTGACTTTC. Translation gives CASSLTGIYSGANILTF.

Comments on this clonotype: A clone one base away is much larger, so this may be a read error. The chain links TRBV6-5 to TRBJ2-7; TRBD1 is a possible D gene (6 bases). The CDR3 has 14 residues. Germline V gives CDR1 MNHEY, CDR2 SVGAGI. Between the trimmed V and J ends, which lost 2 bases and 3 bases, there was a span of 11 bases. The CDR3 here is CASSYATGHYEQYF. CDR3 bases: TGTGCCAGCAGTTACGCGACAGGCCACTACGAGCAGTACTTC.

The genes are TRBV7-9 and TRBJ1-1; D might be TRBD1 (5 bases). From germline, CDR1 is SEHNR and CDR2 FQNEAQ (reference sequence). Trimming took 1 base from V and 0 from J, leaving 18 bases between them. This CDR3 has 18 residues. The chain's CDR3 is CASSLVIRQGILNTEAFF. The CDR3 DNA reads TGTGCCAGCAGCTTAGTGATACGGCAGGGTATATTGAACACTGAAGCTTTCTTT.

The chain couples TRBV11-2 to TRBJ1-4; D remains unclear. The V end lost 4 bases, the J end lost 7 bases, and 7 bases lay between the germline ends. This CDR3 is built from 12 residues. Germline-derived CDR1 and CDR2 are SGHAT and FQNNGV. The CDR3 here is CASSSVAEKLFF. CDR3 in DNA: TGTGCCAGCAGCTCGGTAGCTGAAAAACTGTTTTTT.

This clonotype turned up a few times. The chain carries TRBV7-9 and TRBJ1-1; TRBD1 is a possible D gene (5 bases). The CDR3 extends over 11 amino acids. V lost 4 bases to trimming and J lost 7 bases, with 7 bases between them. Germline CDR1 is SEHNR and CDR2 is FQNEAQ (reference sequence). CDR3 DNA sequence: TGTGCCAGCAGCTGGGGGGGTGAAGCTTTCTTT. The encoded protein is CASSWGGEAFF.

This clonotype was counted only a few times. CDR3: CASSNGDGYTF. CDR3 nucleotide sequence: TGTGCCAGCAGTAATGGGGATGGCTACACCTTC. This chain links TRBV7-8 with TRBJ1-2; no definite D call. The CDR3 consists of 11 residues. Trimming took off 6 bases at V and 6 bases at J, with 8 bases between the two ends. Germline values: CDR1 SGHVS, CDR2 FQNEAQ.

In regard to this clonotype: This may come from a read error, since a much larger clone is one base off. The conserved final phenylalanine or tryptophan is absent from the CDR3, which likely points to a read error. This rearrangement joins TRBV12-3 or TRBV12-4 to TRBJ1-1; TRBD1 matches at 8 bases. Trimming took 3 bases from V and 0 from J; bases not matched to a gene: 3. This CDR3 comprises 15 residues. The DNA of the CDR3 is TGTGCCAGCAGTTTGACAGGGGCACTGAACACTGAAGCTTTCCTT. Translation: CASSLTGALNTEAFL.

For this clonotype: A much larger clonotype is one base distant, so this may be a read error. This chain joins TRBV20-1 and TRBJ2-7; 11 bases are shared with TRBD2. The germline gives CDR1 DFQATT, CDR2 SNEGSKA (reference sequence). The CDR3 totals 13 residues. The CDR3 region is CGASGRLTYEQYF. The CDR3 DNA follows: TGCGGTGCTAGCGGGAGGCTAACCTACGAGCAGTACTTC.

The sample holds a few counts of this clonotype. CDR3 amino acids: CASSFGLAGTPDTQYF. The DNA of the CDR3 is TGTGCCAGCAGCTTTGGGTTAGCGGGGACCCCAGATACGCAGTATTTT. The chain uses TRBV7-9 and TRBJ2-3; 8 nucleotides align to TRBD2. The trim removed 3 bases at V and 4 bases at J, leaving 9 bases unmatched. The CDR3 spans 16 residues. Per germline, CDR1 SEHNR and CDR2 FQNEAQ (reference sequence).

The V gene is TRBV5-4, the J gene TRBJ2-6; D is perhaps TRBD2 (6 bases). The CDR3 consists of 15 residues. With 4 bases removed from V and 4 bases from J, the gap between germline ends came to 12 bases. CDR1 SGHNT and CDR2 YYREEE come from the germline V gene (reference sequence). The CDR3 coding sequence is TGTGCCAGCAGCCTCAGGGAGGCGGGGGCCAACGTCCTGACTTTC. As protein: CASSLREAGANVLTF.